The clone carrying this TCR beta chain was seen many times. Antigen: not known. TCRdb called the 5' RACE reads again in MiXCR, with one record for every CDR3 protein. The sample consists of some 840,000 distinct CDR3 sequences, approximately 12% of them appearing once. This specimen comes from a study of CD8 T cells in ankylosing spondylitis. Whole-study results and caveats: Made up of eight or nine highly homologous variants, a TCR beta motif appeared characteristic of ankylosing spondylitis blood.

Per the germline V gene, CDR1 is MDHEN and CDR2 is SYDVKM. The CDR3 has 13 residues. The ends lost 10 bases at V and 5 bases at J; junction bases unmatched: 6. The sequence was obtained from a male donor with ankylosing spondylitis. The sample taken for sequencing was blood, either unsorted or a sorted T cell fraction (not recorded which). The V call is TRBV28, the J call TRBJ1-1; 11 bases match TRBD1. This CDR3 reads CATLGQGATEAFF. Written as DNA, the CDR3 is TGTGCCACCCTCGGACAGGGGGCGACTGAAGCTTTCTTT.